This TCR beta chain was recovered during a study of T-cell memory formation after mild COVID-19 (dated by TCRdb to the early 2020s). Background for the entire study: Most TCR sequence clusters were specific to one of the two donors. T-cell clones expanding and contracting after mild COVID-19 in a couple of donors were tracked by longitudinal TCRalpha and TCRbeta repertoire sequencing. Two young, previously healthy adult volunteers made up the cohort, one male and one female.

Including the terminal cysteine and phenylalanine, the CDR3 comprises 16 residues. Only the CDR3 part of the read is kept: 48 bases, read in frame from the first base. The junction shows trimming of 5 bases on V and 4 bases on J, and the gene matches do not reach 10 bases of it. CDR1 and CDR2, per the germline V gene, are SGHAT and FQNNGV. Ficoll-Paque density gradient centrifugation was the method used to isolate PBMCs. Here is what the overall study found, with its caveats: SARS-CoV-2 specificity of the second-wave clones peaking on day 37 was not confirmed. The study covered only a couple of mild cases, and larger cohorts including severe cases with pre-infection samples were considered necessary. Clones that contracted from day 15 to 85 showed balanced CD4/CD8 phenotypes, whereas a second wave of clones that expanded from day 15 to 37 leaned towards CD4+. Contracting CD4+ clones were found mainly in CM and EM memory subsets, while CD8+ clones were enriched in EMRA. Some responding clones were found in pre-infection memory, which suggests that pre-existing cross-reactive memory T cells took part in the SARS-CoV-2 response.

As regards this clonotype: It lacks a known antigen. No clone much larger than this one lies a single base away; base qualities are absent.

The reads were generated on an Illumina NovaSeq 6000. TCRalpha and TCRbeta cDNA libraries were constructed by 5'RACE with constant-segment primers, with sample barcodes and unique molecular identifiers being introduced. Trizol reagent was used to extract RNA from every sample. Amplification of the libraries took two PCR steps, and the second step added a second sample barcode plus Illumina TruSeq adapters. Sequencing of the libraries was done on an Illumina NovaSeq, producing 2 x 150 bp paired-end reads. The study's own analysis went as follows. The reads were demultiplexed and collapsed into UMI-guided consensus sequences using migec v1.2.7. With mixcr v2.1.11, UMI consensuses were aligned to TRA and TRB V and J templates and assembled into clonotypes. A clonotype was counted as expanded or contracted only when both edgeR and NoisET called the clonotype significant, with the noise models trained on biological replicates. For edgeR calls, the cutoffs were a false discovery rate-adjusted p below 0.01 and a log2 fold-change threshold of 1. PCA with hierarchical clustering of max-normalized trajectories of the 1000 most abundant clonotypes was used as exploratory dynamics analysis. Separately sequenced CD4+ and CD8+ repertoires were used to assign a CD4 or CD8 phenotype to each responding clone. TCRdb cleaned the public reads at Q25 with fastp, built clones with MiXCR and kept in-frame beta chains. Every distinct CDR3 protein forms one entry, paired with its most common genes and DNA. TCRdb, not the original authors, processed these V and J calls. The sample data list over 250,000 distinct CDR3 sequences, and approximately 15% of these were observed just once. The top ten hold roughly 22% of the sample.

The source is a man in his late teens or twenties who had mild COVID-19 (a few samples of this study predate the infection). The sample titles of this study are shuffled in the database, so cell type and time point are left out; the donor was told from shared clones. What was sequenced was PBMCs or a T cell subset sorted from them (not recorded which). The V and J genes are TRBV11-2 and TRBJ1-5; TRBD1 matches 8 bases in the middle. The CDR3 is CASSRSPYRGNQPQHF. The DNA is TGTGCCAGCAGCCGCTCTCCCTACAGGGGGAATCAGCCCCAGCATTTT. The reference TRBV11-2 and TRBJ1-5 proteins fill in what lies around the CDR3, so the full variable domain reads EAGVAQSPRYKIIEKRQSVAFWCNPISGHATLYWYQQILGQGPKLLIQFQNNGVVDDSQLPKDRFSAERLKGVDSTLKIQPAKLEDSAVYLCASSRSPYRGNQPQHFGDGTRLSIL.